This T cell receptor beta chain was sequenced for a study of blood T cell repertoires in COVID-19. Study information: The samples span acute and convalescent COVID-19 from the United States, Italy and Spain. In each case, the material was cDNA or gDNA derived from T cells, B-cell-depleted T cells, or PBMCs.

Original handling: Amplification from reference gene primers served as the basis for estimated nucleated cell counts. Sequenced by immunoSEQ multiplex PCR; TCRdb stores in-frame clones only, minus some. The DNA was the basis for D and trimming; V, J and clone size are from that table. The sample lists under 35,000 clones; around 89% were seen once. Sequenced input: peripheral blood. This TCR came from a human donor in a cohort sampled during active COVID-19.

In DNA, the CDR3 is TGTGCCAGTAGTACGGGGACTAGCGGCTTCACGGGTACGCAGTATTTT. Translation: CASSTGTSGFTGTQYF. This chain uses TRBV19 with TRBJ2-3, with 11 positions matching TRBD2. Germline-derived CDR1 and CDR2 are LNHDA and SQIVND (reference sequence). With 4 bases clipped from V and 8 bases from J, the junction kept 11 bases outside the gene matches. The length of the CDR3 is 16 residues.